This TCR beta chain was captured in a study of post-analysis software for immune sequencing data. Turning to the study itself: Secondary progressive, relapsing-remitting and progressive-relapsing multiple sclerosis were among the included disease courses. Study-wide points: When the samples were clustered directly with F measure, those that had been prepared in the same batch showed strong co-clustering. Compared with controls, patients showed significantly lower normalized Chao1 diversity. There were four or five TRBV segments more frequent in patients than controls, and TRBV5-6, TRBV5-1 and TRBV20-1 were among them.

This clonotype was counted a single time. Its cognate antigen is unknown. Researchers reported that TCR beta cDNA libraries carried unique molecular identifiers. A population of 1 to 10 million T cells gave rise to a few hundred thousand cDNA molecules. A single record per CDR3 protein comes from TCRdb applying MiXCR to the PCR reads. This sample has hundreds of thousands of distinct CDR3 sequences, with around 60% found just once. From germline, CDR1 is SGHAT and CDR2 FQNNGV. The CDR3 runs to 15 residues. Trimming took 4 bases from V and 7 from J; bases not matched to a gene: 7. J is TRBJ2-1 and V is TRBV11-2, with 10 bases identical to TRBD2. Sequenced sample: blood. The clonotype comes from a girl aged 2 to 10 with multiple sclerosis. CDR3 residues: CASSSLAGARNEQFF. For the CDR3, the DNA is TGTGCCAGCAGCTCGCTAGCGGGAGCCCGGAATGAGCAGTTCTTC.